This note documents a single TCR beta chain sequence. Assay used: immunoSEQ multiplex PCR; TCRdb lists only in-frame clones, some missing. This sample has more than 65,000 clones, with 96% found just once. Germline V gene sequence: CDR1 SGHRS, CDR2 YFSETQ. V was clipped by 4 bases and J by 6 bases, with 20 bases between them. CDR3 size: 16 residues. This entry belongs to a study of technical replicates of blood from four donors. The chain links TRBV5-1 to TRBJ2-1, with no clear D. This TCR derives from a human donor in good health. Sequencing input: T cells isolated from PBMCs. Here the CDR3 DNA reads TGCGCCAGCAGCCCGACGTCTGTGCGGAGCTCCAATGAGCAGTTCTTC. The encoded protein is CASSPTSVRSSNEQFF.